This entry lists 16 T cell receptor beta chains sequenced from one sample in a study of shared clonotypes between healthy human individuals. The table came from immunoSEQ multiplex PCR; TCRdb's copy has only in-frame clones and leaves some out. The sample lists about 1.1 million clones, about 80% seen once, with roughly 0.57% in the top ten. The specimen was memory CD4+ T cells from PBMCs. The sample's subset: CD45RA-negative fraction. Receptors originate from a man younger than 35 in good health. Some clones in this sample may be carry-over from other donors' samples.

The chain is built from TRBV5-1 and TRBJ2-7; D perhaps matches TRBD1 (6 bases). The germline CDR1 and CDR2 sequences are SGHRS and YFSETQ. The CDR3 has 14 residues. V lost 0 bases to trimming and J lost 6 bases, with 13 bases between them. The CDR3 DNA is TGCGCCAGCAGCTTGGGAGGGGGAAGAGGCGAGCAGTACTTC. Amino acid sequence: CASSLGGGRGEQYF.

This chain links TRBV5-1 with TRBJ2-3, with D unresolved. The CDR3 length is 15 residues. Germline loops: CDR1 SGHRS, CDR2 YFSETQ. The ends were cut back, 4 bases at V and 0 bases at J, with 12 bases in the middle. Written as DNA, the CDR3 is TGCGCCAGCAGCATTAGCTTGAGAAGCACAGATACGCAGTATTTT. Residues: CASSISLRSTDTQYF.

The chain has TRBV9 and TRBJ2-3; 8 nucleotides line up with TRBD2. There are 16 residues in the CDR3. Germline CDR1 SGDLS, CDR2 YYNGEE. Germline trimming cut 3 bases from V and 6 bases from J; bases unmatched to any gene: 12. CDR3 amino acids: CASSGGLAGEYDTQYF. CDR3 bases: TGTGCCAGCAGCGGCGGACTAGCAGGGGAATACGATACGCAGTATTTT.

The rearrangement joins TRBV11-1 to TRBJ2-1, with 11 bases aligning to TRBD2. Germline CDR1 is SGHAT and CDR2 is FQDESV (reference sequence). Trimming cost V 1 base and J 3 bases; bases outside gene matches: 2. This CDR3 contains 16 residues. In DNA form, the CDR3 reads TGTGCCAGCAGCTTAGGGGGACTAGCGGTCTACAATGAGCAGTTCTTC. Encoded protein: CASSLGGLAVYNEQFF.

The gene calls are TRBV29-1 and TRBJ1-6; 10 bases are shared with TRBD1. The germline V gene encodes CDR1 SQVTM and CDR2 ANQGSEA. Trimming at V came to 6 bases and at J to 8 bases, leaving 7 bases not matched to a gene. The CDR3 runs 14 residues. CDR3 loop: CSVRAGTGDSPLHF. For the CDR3, the DNA is TGCAGCGTAAGAGCCGGGACAGGGGATTCACCCCTCCACTTT.

The rearrangement joins TRBV28 to TRBJ2-2, with 10 bases aligning to TRBD2. The CDR3 extends over 16 amino acids. J lost 7 bases, V lost 6 bases, and 11 bases had no gene match. Germline V CDR1 and CDR2: MDHEN, SYDVKM. The CDR3 coding sequence is TGTGCCAGCAGACTACCGGGACTAGCGAGGGTCGGGGAGCTGTTTTTT. Protein sequence: CASRLPGLARVGELFF.

The rearrangement links TRBV28 to TRBJ1-2; TRBD1 matches at 7 bases. V shed 3 bases, J shed 10 bases, and the junction held 14 bases outside the gene matches. Germline V gene sequence: CDR1 MDHEN, CDR2 SYDVKM. The CDR3 is 15 residues long. The CDR3 loop reads CASSFGGGRGTVYTF. CDR3 coding DNA: TGTGCCAGCAGTTTTGGAGGGGGCAGGGGCACAGTCTACACCTTC.

The chain has TRBV5-1 and TRBJ2-7; no clear D. Germline values: CDR1 SGHRS, CDR2 YFSETQ. There are 14 residues in the CDR3. V shed 0 bases and J shed 2 bases, with 9 bases lying between them. CDR3 sequence (DNA): TGCGCCAGCAGCTTGGATGGCGGAACCTACGAGCAGTACTTC. It specifies CASSLDGGTYEQYF.

Details on this clone: The same CDR3 is also encoded by other DNA sequences in this sample. J is TRBJ1-2 and V is TRBV5-1; unclear D gene. Germline V gene sequence: CDR1 SGHRS, CDR2 YFSETQ. There are 13 residues in the CDR3. Trimming took off 0 bases at V and 4 bases at J, with 7 bases between the two ends. CDR3 residues: CASSLDSTYGYTF. In DNA form, the CDR3 reads TGCGCCAGCAGCTTGGACAGCACCTATGGCTACACCTTC.

This chain connects TRBV5-4 to TRBJ1-1; no clear D gene. CDR1 and CDR2 (germline): SGHNT, YYREEE (reference sequence). V was cut by 1 base and J by 2 bases, with 9 bases left in between. The CDR3 extends over 14 amino acids. The CDR3 here is CASSLRQDNTEAFF. The CDR3 region has the DNA TGTGCCAGCAGCTTGCGGCAGGATAACACTGAAGCTTTCTTT.

Worth noting for this clone: The sample carries other DNA sequences with the same CDR3. This chain uses TRBV15 with TRBJ2-7; 7 bases agree with TRBD1. The germline V gene has CDR1 LNHNV and CDR2 YYDKDF (reference sequence). The CDR3 totals 13 residues. V was clipped by 3 bases and J by 3 bases; unmatched bases: 2. The CDR3 bases are TGTGCCACCAGCAGGCCAGGGGGCTACGAGCAGTACTTC. Translation gives CATSRPGGYEQYF.

This clone was observed a single time. The chain links TRBV2 to TRBJ2-1, with D possibly being TRBD1 (5 bases). CDR1 and CDR2 from the germline V gene are SNHLY and FYNNEI. The CDR3 consists of 14 residues. V lost 1 base and J 9 bases, leaving 13 bases between the germline ends. The CDR3 nucleotides are TGTGCCAGCAGTGAAGTGGACCAAAGGGGTGAGCAGTTCTTC. Translating gives CASSEVDQRGEQFF.

On this clone: The sample contains more than one DNA sequence encoding this CDR3. The chain carries TRBV5-1 and TRBJ2-5; 8 bases match TRBD1. V was pared by 0 bases and J by 2 bases, with 0 bases of the junction left unmatched. The length of the CDR3 is 14 residues. Looked up from germline, CDR1 is SGHRS and CDR2 is YFSETQ. In DNA, the CDR3 is TGCGCCAGCAGCTTGGGACAGGGGCAAGAGACCCAGTACTTC. Translated: CASSLGQGQETQYF.

The chain couples TRBV7-8 to TRBJ2-5; a possible D gene is TRBD2 (6 bases). V was clipped by 1 base and J by 4 bases, with 13 bases between them. Germline V CDR1 and CDR2: SGHVS, FQNEAQ. CDR3 length equals 15 residues. The CDR3 DNA reads TGTGCCAGCAGCTTAGGGCTAGCGCTAAGAGAGACCCAGTACTTC. Translating gives CASSLGLALRETQYF.

The V call is TRBV5-1, the J call TRBJ2-1, with 8 bases that match TRBD2. Germline V lookup: CDR1 SGHRS, CDR2 YFSETQ. Trimming removed 4 bases from V and 0 bases from J; junction bases left unmatched: 3. The CDR3 runs 15 residues. CDR3 DNA sequence: TGCGCCAGCAGCGAAAGCGGGAGCTCCTACAATGAGCAGTTCTTC. This encodes CASSESGSSYNEQFF.

The chain couples TRBV4-1 to TRBJ2-4, with D perhaps TRBD2 (6 bases). The germline V gene has CDR1 MGHRA and CDR2 YSYEKL. This CDR3 has 16 residues. The ends were cut back, 2 bases at V and 8 bases at J, with 19 bases in the middle. DNA of the CDR3: TGCGCCAGCAGCCAACCCGGACGGTCGGGAGTGGACATTCAGTACTTC. Residues: CASSQPGRSGVDIQYF.